The rows below give T cell receptor beta chains drawn from one sample of a study of cytomegalovirus exposure and HLA in healthy donors. TCRdb keeps only in-frame clones here, not all; method: immunoSEQ multiplex PCR. The data contain around 150,000 clones, about 75% of them seen just once; the ten biggest clones take up roughly 1.9%. Source material: PBMCs. These receptors originate from a female donor in good health and CMV-seronegative. Each CDR3 is given with its conserved first and last residue. The D gene is left open where the match is weak. Where a row states a size, it is once, few, many or the class of an expanded clone; other rows omit it.

j_gene,v_gene,d_gene,abundance,CDR3nt,CDR3aa
TRBJ1-5,TRBV6-1,TRBD1,once,TGTGCCAGCAGTGCCTCCGGGACAGGTAGCAGGAATCAGCCCCAGCATTTT,CASSASGTGSRNQPQHF
TRBJ1-2,TRBV6-5,NA,NA,TGTGCCAGCAGCCGCACAGGGAACTATGGCTACACCTTC,CASSRTGNYGYTF
TRBJ1-1,TRBV5-1,NA,NA,TGCGCCAGCAGCAAGACAGGAGAGAACACTGAAGCTTTCTTT,CASSKTGENTEAFF
TRBJ2-7,TRBV5-1,NA,few,TGCGCCAGCAGCATCGGGGGTGGGAGCGAGCAGTACTTC,CASSIGGGSEQYF
TRBJ2-3,TRBV4-1,TRBD2,NA,TGCGCCAGCAGCCAAGGGGAGGGTTGGACTAGCGGGGGCCCAGATACGCAGTATTTT,CASSQGEGWTSGGPDTQYF
TRBJ1-5,TRBV19,NA,few,TGTGCCAGTAGCCCTTACAATCAGCCCCAGCATTTT,CASSPYNQPQHF
TRBJ2-1,TRBV9,NA,NA,TGTGCCAGCAGCGCCTACAGGGCGAATGAGCAGTTCTTC,CASSAYRANEQFF
TRBJ2-7,TRBV18,NA,NA,TGTGCCAGCTCACCGGGCAGGGCCGAGCAGTACTTC,CASSPGRAEQYF
TRBJ1-2,TRBV30,NA,NA,TGTGCCTGTGGAGGAGCTAACTATGGCTACACCTTC,CACGGANYGYTF
TRBJ2-7,TRBV2,TRBD2,NA,TGTGCCAGCAGTGAAGCCTCCGGGGGGGGGTACGAGCAGTACTTC,CASSEASGGGYEQYF
TRBJ1-6,TRBV19,TRBD1,NA,TGTGCCAGTAGTATAACAGGGGCGTCTAATTCACCCCTCCACTTT,CASSITGASNSPLHF
TRBJ2-7,TRBV5-1,TRBD1,once,TGCGCCAGCAGAGGCGACAGGGGGTTCGGGCAGTACTTC,CASRGDRGFGQYF
TRBJ2-3,TRBV4-1,NA,NA,TGCGCCAGCAGCCAAGGGGGTGGGGGGAGAGATACGCAGTATTTT,CASSQGGGGRDTQYF
TRBJ2-2,TRBV7-8,TRBD2,NA,TGTGCCAGCAGCCCTGGCAGGCTAGCGGGAGGAGGCACCGGGGAGCTGTTTTTT,CASSPGRLAGGGTGELFF
TRBJ2-3,TRBV30,NA,NA,TGTGCCTGGAGAAGCGGCACAGATACGCAGTATTTT,CAWRSGTDTQYF
TRBJ2-7,TRBV2,TRBD2,NA,TGTGCCAGCCGACCCGGACTAGCGGTCTCCTACGAGCAGTACTTC,CASRPGLAVSYEQYF
TRBJ1-6,TRBV6-5,TRBD1,NA,TGTGCCAGCAGTTACTCGATACAGGGGGCGAATTCACCCCTCCACTTT,CASSYSIQGANSPLHF
TRBJ2-7,TRBV2,NA,NA,TGTGCCAGCAGGATAATGAACAGGGTTGGGGAGCAGTACTTC,CASRIMNRVGEQYF
TRBJ1-2,TRBV10-3,NA,NA,TGTGCCATCAGTGAGTCAACAGGGACCTTGAGTGGCTACACCTTC,CAISESTGTLSGYTF
TRBJ2-3,TRBV30,NA,NA,TGTGCCGGAGGGCCCAAGCTCAGCACAGATACGCAGTATTTT,CAGGPKLSTDTQYF